This T cell receptor beta chain was identified during a study of T cell changes during pregnancy in multiple sclerosis. Trimming cost V 0 bases and J 4 bases, with 20 bases left between them. The germline V gene encodes CDR1 SGHAT and CDR2 FQNNGV. This CDR3 is built from 18 residues. Some clones are missing from TCRdb's copy, which holds only in-frame ones; the method was immunoSEQ multiplex PCR. The table has some 77,000 clones, approximately 94% seen once; the top ten hold 2% to 3%. Sequences were derived from peripheral blood, sampled after pregnancy. The V call is TRBV11-2, the J call TRBJ2-3; tentative D call: TRBD2 (6 bases). The TCR was taken from a female donor in good health, enrolled as a control in a pregnancy study. CDR3 coding DNA: TGTGCCAGCAGCTTAGATCTCGTGGGACTGTCGGCCCCAGATACGCAGTATTTT. This codes for CASSLDLVGLSAPDTQYF.